This TCR beta chain was profiled in a study of CD8+CD57+ T cells in acquired aplastic anemia (dated by TCRdb to 2016 to 2018). For the study in its entirety: A mean of about 3.2 ug of DNA, ranging from about 0.2 to 27.4 ug, was extracted from sorted CD4+ and CD8+ cells. CD8+CD57+ expansion was defined as frequency above the mean frequency observed in healthy subjects. Study-wide findings and limitations: Around 30 CD8+ CDR3 sequences were found to be shared between patients and controls, but these sequences appeared to be highly expressed in patients and within the immunodominant clones of the patients. Between patients and healthy controls, no significant difference in CD8+ Simpson's diversity was found (P=0.060).

In its sample, this clonotype was seen many times. Its antigen remains unidentified. No base qualities exist here, and no much larger clone lies one base off it. TCR beta VDJ combination and CDR3 sequence profiling used genomic DNA as the template. An Illumina HiSeq 2000 was used for TCR repertoire sequencing. The published analysis was carried out like this. Repertoire assessment relied on Simpson's diversity index, CDR3 size and DJ length profiles, and TRBV/TRBJ rearrangement plots. The most abundant DNA sequence in the deep sequencing data was defined as the immunodominant clone. CDR3 amino acid sequences were screened for sharing across subjects and were compared with published repertoires and the VDJdb database. TCRdb ran its own pipeline on the public reads, namely fastp trimming at Q25 and MiXCR clone calling, and kept in-frame beta chains. Identical CDR3 protein sequences are pooled into one entry, listed with their most common genes and DNA. TCRdb's processing, not the authors', yielded these V and J calls. The sample table shows about 120,000 distinct CDR3 sequences, and approximately 40% are seen once. The ten largest clones represent approximately 2.6% of the sample.

The patients picked for sequencing were ones in whom flow cytometry had shown an expansion of CD8+CD57+ cells. Every patient had severe acquired aplastic anemia, diagnosed using the International Study of Aplastic Anemia and Agranulocytosis and Camitta criteria. No therapy had been received by the patients at the time of blood sampling. In this study, sorted CD4+ and CD8+ T cells from the blood of healthy subjects and of severe aplastic anemia patients had their TCR repertoires deep-sequenced. In the USA, patient enrollment took place under clinicaltrials.gov protocols 00001620, 01623167, 00001397, 00071045, 00081523 and 00961064. Ficoll-Paque density gradient centrifugation was used to isolate peripheral blood mononuclear cells. Before DNA extraction, CD4+ and CD8+ T cells were sorted with FACS or magnetic beads. For CDR1 and CDR2, the germline V gene (reference sequence) lists DFQATT and SNEGSKA. Taken from cysteine to phenylalanine, the CDR3 has 15 residues. Only CDR3 DNA remains: 45 bases, in frame from the first base. V drops 0 bases and J drops 0 bases, leaving 9 bases in between.

The chain is encoded by TRBV20-1 joined to TRBJ2-4, with the D segment identity uncertain. Sequenced input: sorted CD4+, CD8+, or CD8+CD57+ T cells (not recorded which) from PBMCs. This clonotype originated in a human donor with aplastic anemia. The base sequence is TGCAGTGCTAGAGAACCAGGCACAGCCAAAAACATTCAGTACTTC. Protein translation: CSAREPGTAKNIQYF.